This T cell receptor (beta chain) is from a study of OX40 agonist ivuxolimab in advanced cancers. Points from the study as a whole: Clonal expansion was seen in CD4+ and CD8+ blood T cells by week 6 at 0.1 to 3.0 mg/kg.

CDR3 size: 17 residues. The germline CDR1 and CDR2 sequences are LGHNA and YSLEER. Trimming took 0 bases from V and 6 from J; bases not matched to a gene: 10. To note about this clone: What it recognizes is unknown.

Here immunoSEQ multiplex PCR was the method, and the copy in TCRdb shows in-frame clones only, minus some. The sample includes roughly 50,000 clones, 88% of them seen just once. The receptor comes from an adult with an advanced solid tumor such as melanoma, head and neck, liver or kidney cancer. The sequencing used CD4+ or CD8+ T cells sorted from blood, collected in a trial of the OX40 agonist ivuxolimab. The rearrangement uses TRBV4-3 and TRBJ2-1; 8 bases map to TRBD2. As DNA, the CDR3 is TGCGCCAGCAGCCAAGATTTCGGCGGGAGGTCCAGCAATGAGCAGTTCTTC. Translating gives CASSQDFGGRSSNEQFF.